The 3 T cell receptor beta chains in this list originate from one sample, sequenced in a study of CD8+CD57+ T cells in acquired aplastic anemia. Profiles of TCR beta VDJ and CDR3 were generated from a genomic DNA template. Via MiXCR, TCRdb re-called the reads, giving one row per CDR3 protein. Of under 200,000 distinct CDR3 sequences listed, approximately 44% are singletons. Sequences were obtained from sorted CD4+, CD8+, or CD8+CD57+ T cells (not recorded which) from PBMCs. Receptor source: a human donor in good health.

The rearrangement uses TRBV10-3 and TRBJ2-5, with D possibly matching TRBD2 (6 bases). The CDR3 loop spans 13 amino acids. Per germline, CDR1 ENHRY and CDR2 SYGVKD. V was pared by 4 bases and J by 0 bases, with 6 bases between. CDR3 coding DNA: TGTGCCATCAGTGGGGGGGACCAAGAGACCCAGTACTTC. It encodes CAISGGDQETQYF.

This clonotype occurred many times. In DNA, the CDR3 is TGTGCCAGTATCGGGGGCAGCGCGAACACCGGGGAGCTGTTTTTT. Translating gives CASIGGSANTGELFF. V usage is TRBV19 and J usage is TRBJ2-2, with D perhaps matching TRBD1 or TRBD2 (6 bases each). The CDR3 contains 15 residues. With 7 bases removed from V and 0 bases from J, the gap between germline ends came to 12 bases. Per the germline V gene, CDR1 is LNHDA and CDR2 is SQIVND (reference sequence). Together with reference TRBV19 and TRBJ2-2, the CDR3 gives the full variable domain: DGGITQSPKYLFRKEGQNVTLSCEQNLNHDAMYWYRQDPGQGLRLIYYSQIVNDFQKGDIAEGYSVSREKKESFPLTVTSAQKNPTAFYLCASIGGSANTGELFFGEGSRLTVL.

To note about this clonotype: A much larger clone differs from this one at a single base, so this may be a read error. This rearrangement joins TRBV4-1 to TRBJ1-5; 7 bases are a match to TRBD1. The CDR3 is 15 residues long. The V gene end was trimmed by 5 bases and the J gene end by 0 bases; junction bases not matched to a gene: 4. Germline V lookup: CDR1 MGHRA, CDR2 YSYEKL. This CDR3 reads CASSDRDCSNQPQHF. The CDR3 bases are TGCGCCAGCAGCGACAGGGATTGTAGCAATCAGCCCCAGCATTTT.